This T cell receptor (beta chain) was documented in a study of CD8 T cells in ankylosing spondylitis. This clonotype has a handful of counts. The antigen is not known. TCRdb reanalysed the 5' RACE reads using MiXCR and keeps one entry per CDR3 protein. The table shows 25,000 to 35,000 distinct CDR3 sequences, with 5.3% occurring only once. Broader study findings: Reportedly, matched ankylosing spondylitis synovial fluid was significantly enriched for disease-linked clones.

Material: blood, either unsorted or a sorted T cell fraction (not recorded which). This clonotype originated in a female donor with ankylosing spondylitis or in good health (not recorded which).

The CDR3 nucleotides are TGTGCCAGCAGCGTATCGGCGGGAGGGCCGTTCGAGCAGTACTTC. Translated, it gives CASSVSAGGPFEQYF. The V and J genes are TRBV9 and TRBJ2-7, with 9 bases lining up with TRBD2. Germline V lookup: CDR1 SGDLS, CDR2 YYNGEE. This CDR3 region has 15 residues. V was clipped by 1 base and J by 6 bases; unmatched bases: 8.